The T cell receptor (beta chain) described here comes from a study of blood T cells in healthy people across ages (dated by TCRdb to the mid-2010s). At the level of the whole study: In model experiments, template switching captured roughly one uniquely barcoded TCR beta cDNA molecule for every two T cells. To avoid experimental bias, donors of different ages were spread randomly across the sequencing lanes. The study analyzed two additional independent replicas of 1 million unique cDNA reads from the same blood draw for two donors, one aged 18 to 30 and one aged 80 or older. The study measured age-related changes in TCR beta repertoire diversity using deep sequencing normalized with unique cDNA molecular identifiers. The donors were split into four age groups: young (average around 15 years), middle-aged (about 40), aged (about 56) and long-lived (approximately 89).

Donors were approximately 42 systemically healthy Caucasian individuals from Russia aged roughly 6 to 100 years. Each donor gave ten milliliters of peripheral blood, collected into EDTA-treated Vacutainer tubes. Ficoll-Paque density-gradient centrifugation was used to isolate PBMCs, with at least 6 million obtained per sample. Trizol reagent was used to extract total RNA from the PBMCs, yielding at least 5 micrograms per sample. For every donor, flow cytometry on a PBMC aliquot measured the percentage of naive CD45RAhigh/CD27high T cells. The method behind the library was 5' RACE. TCRdb records Illumina HiSeq 2500 as the sequencer. A second PCR of about 6 to 12 cycles was run with a J-beta primer mix and a sample-barcoded 5' primer. A template-switch 5' adaptor carrying 12 random nucleotides introduced a unique molecular identifier onto each TCR beta cDNA molecule. Each sample yielded at least 2.5 million CDR3-containing paired-end reads. The Mint cDNA synthesis kit, primed by a TRBC-specific oligonucleotide, was used to synthesize first-strand cDNA from all RNA. After uracil-DNA glycosylase treatment, a first 18-cycle PCR used universal primers M1SS and BC2_uni_R on all cDNA. As for the authors' bioinformatics: For normalization, 1 million high-quality reads were randomly selected from each sample, with every read carrying a distinct molecular identifier. Instead of being binned into consensus sequences, reads with shared molecular identifiers were discarded. MiTCR, set to a Q25 quality threshold and the strictest error-elimination algorithm, was used for CDR3 identification, clonotype clustering and error correction. A nonparametric unseen species model using Euler transformation provided a lower-bound estimate of total TCR beta diversity. TCRdb handled the public reads itself, with Q25 trimming in fastp and clone calling in MiXCR, and kept productive beta chains. Identical CDR3 protein sequences are pooled into one entry, listed with their most common genes and DNA. TCRdb's processing, not the study's, gives the V and J calls here. The sample includes about 1.8 million distinct CDR3 sequences, with around half observed a single time. Clones ranked in the top ten supply around 2.1% of the sample.

This clonotype occurred a few times. It has no known antigen specificity. No qualities accompany the bases; no much larger clone lies one base away. General conclusions and limits of the study: Conclusive comparison of naive and antigen-experienced compartments was prevented by the profiling of bulk unsorted PBMCs. Observed TCR beta diversity correlated strongly with the percentage of naive T cells measured by flow cytometry. Estimates of total diversity based on one million sequenced T cells were considered lower bounds and underestimates. The long-lived group showed more naive CD4+ T cells, fewer expanded clones and increased TCR diversity than the aged group, suggesting age selection. Observed TCR beta diversity per million T cells fell roughly linearly with age, and a significant reduction was already apparent by age roughly 40. Donor CMV infection status was unknown, potentially confounding age-related changes in expanded clonotypes.

From V the trimming removes 2 bases and from J it removes 0 bases, while the gene matches leave 1 base of the junction unaccounted for. CDR3 length: 13 amino acids, cysteine to phenylalanine. Only the CDR3 DNA is retained, 39 bases long and in frame from the first base. Via the germline V gene, CDR1 is SQVTM and CDR2 ANQGSEA. Source material: blood. Here the chain combines TRBV29-1 and TRBJ2-7; TRBD1 lines up with 7 middle nucleotides. This TCR was recovered from a woman aged 35 to 49 in good health. The CDR3 has the sequence CSVEYRGSYEQYF. The DNA sequence is as follows: TGCAGCGTTGAATACAGGGGCTCCTACGAGCAGTACTTC.